The next 32 T cell receptor beta chains were all read from a single sample in a study of T cell responses to AZD1222 COVID-19 vaccine (dated by TCRdb to the early 2020s). Libraries were made using the immunoSEQ multiplex PCR assay. Sourced from immuneACCESS, this table was stored by TCRdb with only in-frame sequences that have V and J called. A share of the clones is absent; for the studies checked, an unresolved V gene accounts for under half, and the remainder has no known explanation. For this sample there are about 120,000 clones; about 89% appear just once. 5.4% of the sample goes to the ten largest clones. This specimen's time point label, per the study, means: baseline before first vaccination. The sample consisted of peripheral blood, taken on day 0 of AZD1222 vaccination. Receptors originate from an adult in good health.

V gene TRBV5-1 combines with J gene TRBJ1-5; tentative D call: TRBD1 (6 bases). The germline CDR1 and CDR2 sequences are SGHRS and YFSETQ. Trimming stripped 4 bases from V and 2 bases from J, with 13 bases between. The CDR3 loop spans 15 amino acids. The CDR3 loop reads CASSIDRGGNQPQHF. The CDR3 DNA follows: TGCGCCAGCAGCATTGATAGGGGGGGCAATCAGCCCCAGCATTTT.

The rearrangement uses TRBV7-9 and TRBJ1-4; the D gene is possibly TRBD1 (5 bases). The CDR3 consists of 16 residues. Trimming removed 1 base at V and 7 bases at J, with 16 bases between. Germline V lookup: CDR1 SEHNR, CDR2 FQNEAQ (reference sequence). The CDR3 loop is CASSLGQFRRVEKLFF. CDR3 sequence (DNA): TGTGCCAGCAGCTTAGGACAGTTCCGCCGGGTTGAAAAACTGTTTTTT.

The chain couples TRBV7-8 to TRBJ2-7, with 9 bases fitting TRBD1. V trimming: 5 bases; J trimming: 3 bases; junction bases outside the gene matches: 2. The germline gives CDR1 SGHVS, CDR2 FQNEAQ. The CDR3 consists of 13 residues. CDR3 sequence: CASSTGQGYEQYF. The CDR3 DNA reads as TGTGCCAGCAGCACGGGACAGGGCTACGAGCAGTACTTC.

The V gene is TRBV11-3, the J gene TRBJ1-1, with D unresolved. Germline V gene sequence: CDR1 SGHNT, CDR2 YENEEA. There are 13 residues in the CDR3. Between the trimmed V and J ends, which lost 0 bases and 2 bases, there was a span of 4 bases. CDR3 coding DNA: TGTGCCAGCAGCTTAGAGGGCAACACTGAAGCTTTCTTT. Encoded protein: CASSLEGNTEAFF.

The chain is built from TRBV9 and TRBJ1-5; unclear D gene. Trimming cost V 1 base and J 7 bases, with 12 bases left between them. The CDR3 covers 14 residues. The germline V gene has CDR1 SGDLS and CDR2 YYNGEE. The CDR3, as DNA: TGTGCCAGCAGCGTAACGGGTGAAGGGCAGCCCCAGCATTTT. Protein: CASSVTGEGQPQHF.

This chain uses TRBV9 with TRBJ1-2; no reliable D call. The germline V and J ends were trimmed by 2 bases and 4 bases, with 30 bases remaining between them. Germline CDR1 and CDR2: SGDLS and YYNGEE. The CDR3 totals 20 residues. The CDR3 region is CASSVRGRIADRSRSYGYTF. The CDR3 DNA follows: TGTGCCAGCAGCGTGCGAGGACGGATCGCGGACCGTTCCAGGAGCTATGGCTACACCTTC.

The V and J genes are TRBV4-1 and TRBJ1-2; D perhaps matches TRBD1 (6 bases). In germline, CDR1 is MGHRA, CDR2 YSYEKL. Trimming pared 0 bases from V and 4 bases from J, leaving 12 bases between. The length of the CDR3 is 15 residues. The CDR3 nucleotides read TGCGCCAGCAGCCAAGAAGGAGTAGGGGGCTATGGCTACACCTTC. Translating it yields CASSQEGVGGYGYTF.

The rearrangement uses TRBV14 and TRBJ1-2, with 10 nucleotides matching TRBD1. The CDR3 contains 13 residues. Trimming at V came to 3 bases and at J to 7 bases, leaving 2 bases not matched to a gene. The germline gives CDR1 SGHDN, CDR2 FVKESK. The CDR3 nucleotides read TGTGCCAGCAGCCAGAGGGACAGGGGTGGCTACACCTTC. This translates into CASSQRDRGGYTF. The entire variable domain, with the rest obtained from reference TRBV14 and TRBJ1-2, is as follows: EAGVTQFPSHSVIEKGQTVTLRCDPISGHDNLYWYRRVMGKEIKFLLHFVKESKQDESGMPNNRFLAERTGGTYSTLKVQPAELEDSGVYFCASSQRDRGGYTFGSGTRLTVV.

The V and J genes are TRBV19 and TRBJ1-2, with 8 positions matching TRBD1. The CDR3 is made up of 13 amino acids. From germline, CDR1 is LNHDA and CDR2 SQIVND (reference sequence). V trimming: 5 bases; J trimming: 4 bases; junction bases outside the gene matches: 3. CDR3 sequence: CASSPDRGYGYTF. The CDR3 region has the DNA TGTGCCAGTAGTCCCGACAGGGGCTATGGCTACACCTTC. Full variable domain (remainder filled in from reference TRBV19 and TRBJ1-2): DGGITQSPKYLFRKEGQNVTLSCEQNLNHDAMYWYRQDPGQGLRLIYYSQIVNDFQKGDIAEGYSVSREKKESFPLTVTSAQKNPTAFYLCASSPDRGYGYTFGSGTRLTVV.

The chain carries TRBV28 and TRBJ2-7; D is possibly TRBD1 (8 bases). Germline V gene sequence: CDR1 MDHEN, CDR2 SYDVKM. V lost 8 bases and J 0 bases, leaving 26 bases between the germline ends. The CDR3 is made up of 18 amino acids. CDR3 nucleotide sequence: TGTGCCAGCGACCGGACAGGGTCGGGCGGGGGAAGCTCCTACGAGCAGTACTTC. Protein sequence: CASDRTGSGGGSSYEQYF. The variable domain in full, with the rest retrieved from reference TRBV28 and TRBJ2-7, is DVKVTQSSRYLVKRTGEKVFLECVQDMDHENMFWYRQDPGLGLRLIYFSYDVKMKEKGDIPEGYSVSREKKERFSLILESASTNQTSMYLCASDRTGSGGGSSYEQYFGPGTRLTVT.

This chain connects TRBV3-1 (or the pseudogene TRBV3-2) to TRBJ2-1; D tentatively fits TRBD1 or TRBD2 (5 bases each). The CDR3 has 15 residues. Looked up from germline, CDR1 is LGHDT and CDR2 is YNNKEL (reference sequence). The V end lost 3 bases, the J end lost 10 bases, and 19 bases lay between the germline ends. This CDR3 reads CASSQAGWGFREQFF. The DNA of the CDR3 is TGTGCCAGCAGCCAGGCGGGCTGGGGGTTTAGGGAGCAGTTCTTC.

For the CDR3, the DNA is TGCGCCAGCAGCTCGTGGGTGGATGGGGGACCCTACGAGCAGTACTTC. Its protein is CASSSWVDGGPYEQYF. The chain recombines TRBV5-1 with TRBJ2-7, with D perhaps given as TRBD1 or TRBD2 (5 bases each). Germline assignment: CDR1 SGHRS and CDR2 YFSETQ. The CDR3 runs 16 residues. Trimming removed 3 bases from V and 2 bases from J, with 18 bases in between.

This chain uses TRBV5-6 with TRBJ2-5; D is possibly TRBD2 (5 bases). The V gene lost 4 bases and the J gene lost 2 bases, with 6 bases spanning the gap. Germline CDR1 SGHDT, CDR2 YYEEEE. The CDR3 has 12 residues. The CDR3 DNA is TGTGCCAGCAGCCGGACTCAAGAGACCCAGTACTTC. Residues: CASSRTQETQYF.

The chain links TRBV20-1 to TRBJ2-1, with D unclear. This CDR3 has 15 residues. The V gene lost 3 bases and the J gene lost 0 bases, with 12 bases spanning the gap. The germline CDR1 and CDR2 sequences are DFQATT and SNEGSKA (reference sequence). This CDR3 reads CSASIPSSSYNEQFF. The CDR3 DNA follows: TGCAGTGCTAGTATTCCGTCTAGCTCCTACAATGAGCAGTTCTTC.

This clone was observed once. The chain uses TRBV2 and TRBJ1-1, with D possibly TRBD1 on 5 matching bases. The CDR3 covers 15 residues. Germline CDR1 and CDR2: SNHLY and FYNNEI. Trimming left V 1 base short and J 2 bases short, with 11 bases between. The CDR3 region is CASSEVAGTNTEAFF. The CDR3 DNA is TGTGCCAGCAGTGAAGTGGCAGGGACCAACACTGAAGCTTTCTTT.

This clone was seen a single time. The CDR3 sequence is CASSTRAYEQYF. The CDR3 region has the DNA TGTGCCAGCAGCACGAGGGCCTACGAGCAGTACTTC. The chain has TRBV11-2 and TRBJ2-7; a possible D gene is TRBD2 (5 bases). Trimming removed 5 bases from V and 2 bases from J, with 7 bases in between. The CDR3 loop spans 12 amino acids. Germline values: CDR1 SGHAT, CDR2 FQNNGV.

The chain recombines TRBV3-1 (or the pseudogene TRBV3-2) with TRBJ1-1, with D possibly TRBD1 on 5 matching bases. Trimming removed 2 bases from V and 4 bases from J, with 17 bases in between. Germline V gene sequence: CDR1 LGHDT, CDR2 YNNKEL (reference sequence). There are 16 residues in the CDR3. DNA of the CDR3: TGTGCCAGCAGCCAACATCGGGGCCTTGGGAGCACTGAAGCTTTCTTT. Its protein is CASSQHRGLGSTEAFF.

V and J are TRBV19 and TRBJ1-3; no clear D gene. Germline values: CDR1 LNHDA, CDR2 SQIVND (reference sequence). The CDR3 extends over 15 amino acids. Trimming removed 6 bases at V and 0 bases at J, with 12 bases between. The CDR3 region has the DNA TGTGCCAGTAGCCTAGGACGGAGCTCTGGAAACACCATATATTTT. Its translation: CASSLGRSSGNTIYF. The entire variable domain, with the rest obtained from reference TRBV19 and TRBJ1-3, is as follows: DGGITQSPKYLFRKEGQNVTLSCEQNLNHDAMYWYRQDPGQGLRLIYYSQIVNDFQKGDIAEGYSVSREKKESFPLTVTSAQKNPTAFYLCASSLGRSSGNTIYFGEGSWLTVV.

This rearrangement joins TRBV6-2 or TRBV6-3 to TRBJ1-2; tentatively, D is TRBD1 (5 bases). Germline V gene sequence: CDR1 MNHEY, CDR2 SVGEGT. V was cut by 6 bases and J by 0 bases, with 14 bases left in between. CDR3 size: 15 residues. This CDR3 reads CASSKDSPTNYGYTF. The CDR3, as DNA: TGTGCCAGCAGCAAAGACAGCCCTACTAACTATGGCTACACCTTC.

V gene TRBV6-5 combines with J gene TRBJ1-2; D remains unclear. Between the trimmed V and J ends, which lost 6 bases and 2 bases, there was a span of 4 bases. The CDR3 totals 11 residues. Germline lookup yields CDR1 MNHEY and CDR2 SVGAGI. Here the CDR3 DNA reads TGTGCCAGCAGGAGGAACTATGGCTACACCTTC. It specifies CASRRNYGYTF.

This sequence joins TRBV29-1 and TRBJ2-1; D is ambiguous. CDR1 and CDR2 (germline): SQVTM, ANQGSEA. Trimming took off 7 bases at V and 11 bases at J, with 12 bases between the two ends. The CDR3 spans 10 residues. This CDR3 is CSAELTQQFF. In DNA, the CDR3 is TGCAGCGCCGAGCTAACCCAGCAGTTCTTC.

The rearrangement joins TRBV19 to TRBJ1-5, with D hard to call. Germline V gene lookup returns CDR1 LNHDA and CDR2 SQIVND (reference sequence). This CDR3 is built from 14 residues. The V end lost 9 bases, the J end lost 3 bases, and 15 bases lay between the germline ends. CDR3 sequence reads: CASPRDGYNQPQHF. Written as DNA, the CDR3 is TGTGCCAGCCCGCGTGATGGTTACAATCAGCCCCAGCATTTT.

V usage is TRBV7-2 and J usage is TRBJ2-7, with 8 bases matching TRBD2. Germline CDR1 and CDR2: SGHTA and FQGNSA. J was trimmed by 2 bases and V by 3 bases; bases with no gene match: 3. This CDR3 is 14 amino acids long. The CDR3 sequence: CASSFSGSTYEQYF. Here the CDR3 DNA reads TGTGCCAGCAGCTTCAGCGGGAGTACCTACGAGCAGTACTTC.

This clone is a singleton in its sample. The chain employs TRBV28 and TRBJ1-1; D may be TRBD1 (6 bases). V lost 5 bases, J lost 1 base, and 11 bases lay in between. CDR1 and CDR2 from the germline V gene are MDHEN and SYDVKM. There are 14 residues in the CDR3. Written as DNA, the CDR3 is TGTGCCAGCAGTATTGGGGGGCGGAACACTGAAGCTTTCTTT. Its protein is CASSIGGRNTEAFF.

This clone was counted a single time. CDR3 nucleotide sequence: TGTGCCCGCCGCCGGGGGGGGGCGGGGACCGGGGAGCTGTTTTTT. This gives the protein CARRRGGAGTGELFF. The rearrangement links TRBV11-3 to TRBJ2-2; 8 bases align to TRBD2. V lost 11 bases and J lost 5; bases outside the gene matches: 13. Per germline, CDR1 SGHNT and CDR2 YENEEA. This CDR3 region has 15 residues.

The V call is TRBV28, the J call TRBJ2-2; 12 bases line up with TRBD1. This CDR3 is 15 amino acids long. The germline V gene encodes CDR1 MDHEN and CDR2 SYDVKM. Trimming took 5 bases from V and 9 from J; bases not matched to a gene: 7. This chain's CDR3 is CASSMSGQGARELFF. CDR3 nucleotide sequence: TGTGCCAGCAGTATGTCGGGACAGGGGGCGAGGGAGCTGTTTTTT.

V and J are TRBV27 and TRBJ1-6; D not resolved. The CDR3 totals 14 residues. V lost 4 bases, J lost 10 bases, and 14 bases lay in between. The germline gives CDR1 MNHEY, CDR2 SMNVEV (reference sequence). The CDR3 coding sequence is TGTGCCAGCAGTTCCGGATATCTGGGATCACCCCTCCACTTT. Amino acid sequence: CASSSGYLGSPLHF.

The V call is TRBV10-3, the J call TRBJ1-4; the match to TRBD1 covers 8 bases. V trimming: 0 bases; J trimming: 8 bases; junction bases outside the gene matches: 5. In germline, CDR1 is ENHRY, CDR2 SYGVKD. The CDR3 runs to 15 residues. CDR3 bases: TGTGCCATCAGTGAGTCGACAGGGGCTGGCGAAAAACTGTTTTTT. Translation: CAISESTGAGEKLFF.

The V gene is TRBV28, the J gene TRBJ1-1; perhaps TRBD1 as D (6 bases). Germline V gene lookup returns CDR1 MDHEN and CDR2 SYDVKM. The CDR3 has 16 amino acids. The germline V and J ends were trimmed by 7 bases and 11 bases, with 29 bases remaining between them. CDR3 sequence: CASKTPRLGTTIWAFF. The CDR3 region has the DNA TGTGCCAGCAAAACACCTCGCCTCGGGACAACCATCTGGGCTTTCTTT.

This rearrangement joins TRBV6-1 to TRBJ1-6, with a tentative D call TRBD1 (6 bases). Germline CDR1 is MNHNS and CDR2 is SASEGT. Trimming removed 0 bases at V and 9 bases at J, with 12 bases between. The CDR3 runs 15 residues. CDR3 loop: CASSEAGGLGSPLHF. CDR3 nucleotide sequence: TGTGCCAGCAGTGAAGCGGGGGGCCTGGGTTCACCCCTCCACTTT.

In this sample, this clone turned up once. The chain's CDR3 is CASSYNTGGYGYTF. The CDR3 DNA reads as TGTGCCAGCAGTTACAATACAGGGGGATACGGCTACACCTTC. The chain joins TRBV6-6 to TRBJ1-2, with TRBD1 matching over 8 bases. From germline, CDR1 is MNHNY and CDR2 SVGAGI (reference sequence). V shed 2 bases, J shed 8 bases, and the junction held 7 bases outside the gene matches. There are 14 residues in the CDR3.

J is TRBJ2-2 and V is TRBV3-1 (or the pseudogene TRBV3-2); 9 positions match TRBD1. Germline V lookup: CDR1 LGHDT, CDR2 YNNKEL (reference sequence). CDR3 size: 16 residues. Trimming took 4 bases from V and 1 from J; bases not matched to a gene: 4. This chain's CDR3 is CASSPPGQGNTGELFF. CDR3 sequence (DNA): TGTGCCAGCAGCCCTCCGGGACAGGGGAACACCGGGGAGCTGTTTTTT.